These 27 T cell receptor beta chains were sequenced from one sample in a study of blood T cell repertoires in COVID-19. Assay: immunoSEQ multiplex PCR; the TCRdb copy retains only in-frame clones and omits some. The table records under 250,000 clones, approximately 85% of them present only once. The sequenced sample consisted of PBMCs or T cells enriched from blood (not recorded which). The receptor source for this set is a woman aged 45-60 years with acute COVID-19.

J is TRBJ1-1 and V is TRBV28, with D tentatively TRBD1 (6 bases). Trimming left V 0 bases short and J 2 bases short, with 10 bases between. Germline loops: CDR1 MDHEN, CDR2 SYDVKM. The CDR3 is made up of 15 amino acids. The CDR3 spells CASSLWGGTNTEAFF. CDR3 DNA: TGTGCCAGCAGTTTATGGGGAGGGACAAACACTGAAGCTTTCTTT.

The chain employs TRBV4-1 and TRBJ2-5; possible D gene TRBD1, 5 bases. Germline loops: CDR1 MGHRA, CDR2 YSYEKL. The CDR3 has 15 residues. The V end lost 0 bases, the J end lost 2 bases, and 10 bases lay between the germline ends. The CDR3 bases are TGCGCCAGCAGCCAAGATAGGACACGGCAAGAGACCCAGTACTTC. Translated, it gives CASSQDRTRQETQYF.

The chain is built from TRBV11-2 and TRBJ2-4; 8 nucleotides agree with TRBD1. V trimming: 0 bases; J trimming: 12 bases; junction bases outside the gene matches: 7. Germline CDR1 reads SGHAT; CDR2 reads FQNNGV. The length of the CDR3 is 14 residues. This CDR3 is CASSLDGRTGGQYF. The CDR3 coding sequence is TGTGCCAGCAGCTTAGACGGCCGAACAGGGGGTCAGTACTTC.

CDR3 in DNA: TGCGCCAGCATAGGCCACACTAGCAATGAGCAGTTCTTC. Translated, it gives CASIGHTSNEQFF. The chain employs TRBV5-1 and TRBJ2-1; D might be TRBD2 (5 bases). Looked up from germline, CDR1 is SGHRS and CDR2 is YFSETQ. V gave up 6 bases and J gave up 6 bases, with 13 bases separating them. The CDR3 runs 13 residues. The whole variable domain, remainder taken from reference TRBV5-1 and TRBJ2-1, is KAGVTQTPRYLIKTRGQQVTLSCSPISGHRSVSWYQQTPGQGLQFLFEYFSETQRNKGNFPGRFSGRQFSNSRSEMNVSTLELGDSALYLCASIGHTSNEQFFGPGTRLTVL.

This clone was recorded at least ten times. The chain links TRBV19 to TRBJ1-1; D ambiguous. The V gene lost 11 bases and the J gene lost 1 base, with 8 bases spanning the gap. This CDR3 has 11 amino acids. Germline V gene data show CDR1 as LNHDA and CDR2 as SQIVND (reference sequence). CDR3 loop: CASSWNTEAFF. CDR3 in DNA: TGTGCCTCTTCGTGGAACACTGAAGCTTTCTTT.

The chain links TRBV30 to TRBJ1-5; 8 bases match TRBD1. J gave up 0 bases and V 8 bases, and 6 bases lay outside the gene matches. Germline assignment: CDR1 GTSNPN and CDR2 SVGIG (reference sequence). The CDR3 extends over 14 amino acids. The CDR3 spells CAAGQVNSNQPQHF. CDR3 nucleotides: TGTGCCGCGGGACAGGTTAATAGCAATCAGCCCCAGCATTTT.

This clone was recorded only once. This chain links TRBV27 with TRBJ1-5, with D maybe TRBD1 (5 bases). V lost 2 bases and J lost 1, with 12 bases in between. Germline V CDR1 and CDR2: MNHEY, SMNVEV (reference sequence). CDR3 length: 16 amino acids. CDR3 region: CASSLGPGDSNQPQHF. For the CDR3, the DNA is TGTGCCAGCAGTTTAGGCCCGGGGGACAGCAATCAGCCCCAGCATTTT.

This clone occurred once. The chain joins TRBV25-1 to TRBJ2-5, with D possibly TRBD1 on 5 matching bases. CDR3 length: 13 amino acids. CDR1 is MGHDK, CDR2 SYGVNS, per germline. Trimming cost V 6 bases and J 5 bases, with 13 bases left between them. CDR3 in DNA: TGTGCCAGCAGCTGGGCAGGGAAGGAGACCCAGTACTTC. This encodes CASSWAGKETQYF.

This clone has just one count. The rearrangement uses TRBV5-1 and TRBJ2-7, with D possibly matching TRBD2 (5 bases). Germline V CDR1 and CDR2: SGHRS, YFSETQ. CDR3 length: 13 residues. With 0 bases removed from V and 6 bases from J, the gap between germline ends came to 10 bases. The CDR3 DNA follows: TGCGCCAGCAGCTTGGTTCTAGCAGGCGAGCAGTACTTC. This encodes CASSLVLAGEQYF.

The CDR3 nucleotides are TGTGCCAGCAGTGAACAGCCCCGGGGGAACACTGAAGCTTTCTTT. It translates to CASSEQPRGNTEAFF. The chain carries TRBV2 and TRBJ1-1; D unclear. V dropped 2 bases and J dropped 1 base, with 11 bases sitting between them. The CDR3 runs to 15 residues. CDR1 is SNHLY and CDR2 is FYNNEI in the germline V gene.

This clone was seen a few times. J is TRBJ1-1 and V is TRBV6-5; D is ambiguous. The CDR3 length is 14 residues. Germline V gene data show CDR1 as MNHEY and CDR2 as SVGAGI. V lost 2 bases and J lost 3, with 10 bases in between. The CDR3 here is CASSYGLRDTEAFF. The CDR3 bases are TGTGCCAGCAGTTACGGCCTCCGGGACACTGAAGCTTTCTTT.

This rearrangement joins TRBV18 to TRBJ1-6, with D possibly matching TRBD1 (6 bases). The V gene's germline CDR1 is KGHSH and CDR2 LQKENI. The CDR3 has 16 amino acids. With 2 bases removed from V and 4 bases from J, the gap between germline ends came to 12 bases. As DNA, the CDR3 is TGTGCCAGCTCACCAGAAGGACAGACGTATAATTCACCCCTCCACTTT. Translation: CASSPEGQTYNSPLHF.

The chain is built from TRBV29-1 and TRBJ2-5, with TRBD2 matching over 13 bases. V lost 5 bases and J lost 4; bases outside the gene matches: 1. The germline V gene has CDR1 SQVTM and CDR2 ANQGSEA. The CDR3 is 13 amino acids. Written as DNA, the CDR3 is TGCAGCGTTCGGACTAGCGGGGGAGAGACCCAGTACTTC. The encoded protein is CSVRTSGGETQYF.

The chain uses TRBV7-9 and TRBJ2-5; tentative D call: TRBD2 (6 bases). V dropped 0 bases and J dropped 5 bases, with 13 bases sitting between them. The length of the CDR3 is 15 residues. Germline-derived CDR1 and CDR2 are SEHNR and FQNEAQ (reference sequence). The CDR3 sequence: CASSLAEGLGETQYF. In DNA, the CDR3 is TGTGCCAGCAGCTTAGCGGAGGGGCTCGGGGAGACCCAGTACTTC.

The chain uses TRBV11-2 and TRBJ1-2, with D possibly matching TRBD1 (5 bases). The ends were cut back, 5 bases at V and 6 bases at J, with 19 bases in the middle. The CDR3 consists of 15 residues. Per the germline V gene, CDR1 is SGHAT and CDR2 is FQNNGV. The CDR3 DNA sequence: TGTGCCAGCAGCCCTTACGCCGGGGGTGGGAATGGCTACACCTTC. It translates to CASSPYAGGGNGYTF. Based on the CDR3 plus reference TRBV11-2 and TRBJ1-2, the full variable domain is EAGVAQSPRYKIIEKRQSVAFWCNPISGHATLYWYQQILGQGPKLLIQFQNNGVVDDSQLPKDRFSAERLKGVDSTLKIQPAKLEDSAVYLCASSPYAGGGNGYTFGSGTRLTVV.

This rearrangement joins TRBV5-4 to TRBJ1-2; a possible D gene is TRBD1 (5 bases). The CDR3 is made up of 15 amino acids. The germline V gene encodes CDR1 SGHNT and CDR2 YYREEE (reference sequence). V was clipped by 0 bases and J by 0 bases, with 9 bases between them. Here the CDR3 reads CASSLVGASNYGYTF. CDR3 coding DNA: TGTGCCAGCAGCTTGGTAGGGGCATCTAACTATGGCTACACCTTC.

This chain connects TRBV6-5 to TRBJ1-1; D is ambiguous. Trimming removed 8 bases from V and 0 bases from J, with 7 bases in between. The CDR3 covers 12 residues. Germline V gives CDR1 MNHEY, CDR2 SVGAGI. This CDR3 reads CASEFMNTEAFF. CDR3 DNA: TGTGCCAGCGAGTTCATGAACACTGAAGCTTTCTTT.

V and J are TRBV15 and TRBJ1-1; D call uncertain. With 0 bases removed from V and 6 bases from J, the gap between germline ends came to 8 bases. Germline V CDR1 and CDR2: LNHNV, YYDKDF (reference sequence). This CDR3 contains 13 residues. In DNA, the CDR3 is TGTGCCACCAGCAGAGAGGGCAAGGCTGAAGCTTTCTTT. It specifies CATSREGKAEAFF. The complete variable domain, with remaining parts taken from reference TRBV15 and TRBJ1-1, reads DAMVIQNPRYQVTQFGKPVTLSCSQTLNHNVMYWYQQKSSQAPKLLFHYYDKDFNNEADTPDNFQSRRPNTSFCFLDIRSPGLGDTAMYLCATSREGKAEAFFGQGTRLTVV.

The J gene is TRBJ1-2, the V gene TRBV6-2 or TRBV6-3, with 9 positions matching TRBD1. V lost 0 bases, J lost 7 bases, and 9 bases stayed unmatched. The CDR3 is 16 residues long. Germline V lookup: CDR1 MNHEY, CDR2 SVGEGT. CDR3 DNA: TGTGCCAGCAGTTACTCGAGGGACAGGGCTGGTGGTGGCTACACCTTC. As protein: CASSYSRDRAGGGYTF.

This chain uses TRBV6-1 with TRBJ1-4, with a possible D match to TRBD1 (5 bases). From germline, CDR1 is MNHNS and CDR2 SASEGT. Deletions cut 3 bases from V and 2 bases from J, with 7 bases between. The CDR3 extends over 14 amino acids. CDR3 nucleotides: TGTGCCAGCAGTGACAGGGCTACTAATGAAAAACTGTTTTTT. Protein sequence: CASSDRATNEKLFF.

The gene calls are TRBV3-1 (or the pseudogene TRBV3-2) and TRBJ2-5; 8 bases align to TRBD2. The V segment lost 6 bases and the J segment 1 base; nucleotides outside the gene matches: 7. The CDR3 runs to 15 residues. The germline gives CDR1 LGHDT, CDR2 YNNKEL (reference sequence). The CDR3 protein is CASSRAGVSQETQYF. In DNA form, the CDR3 reads TGTGCCAGCAGTCGAGCGGGGGTAAGCCAAGAGACCCAGTACTTC.

The chain has TRBV7-2 and TRBJ2-7; 8 positions match TRBD2. V was pared by 1 base and J by 3 bases, with 5 bases of the junction left unmatched. In germline, CDR1 is SGHTA, CDR2 FQGNSA. This CDR3 spans 15 amino acids. CDR3 sequence: CASSLEAGANYEQYF. In DNA form, the CDR3 reads TGTGCCAGCAGCTTAGAAGCGGGGGCCAACTACGAGCAGTACTTC.

As DNA, the CDR3 is TGTGCCACCAGTGATTTGCCGGGTAAAGCTTTCTTT. Translation gives CATSDLPGKAFF. The gene calls are TRBV24-1 and TRBJ1-1; D not certain. Trimming took off 0 bases at V and 9 bases at J, with 7 bases between the two ends. Germline CDR1 and CDR2: KGHDR and SFDVKD. The length of the CDR3 is 12 residues.

V gene TRBV5-6 combines with J gene TRBJ2-7; D may be TRBD1 (6 bases). Trimming took off 4 bases at V and 2 bases at J, with 13 bases between the two ends. The CDR3 is made up of 14 amino acids. Germline loops: CDR1 SGHDT, CDR2 YYEEEE. CDR3 in amino acids: CASSRKDSPYEQYF. The CDR3 DNA sequence: TGTGCCAGCAGCCGGAAGGACAGCCCCTACGAGCAGTACTTC.

The chain couples TRBV18 to TRBJ1-6; tentative D call: TRBD1 (6 bases). Between the trimmed V and J ends, which lost 5 bases and 7 bases, there was a span of 12 bases. The germline CDR1 and CDR2 sequences are KGHSH and LQKENI. This CDR3 is built from 14 residues. CDR3 residues: CASSGGARNSPLHF. The CDR3 coding sequence is TGTGCCAGCTCAGGGGGGGCGCGGAATTCACCCCTCCACTTT.

In its sample, this clone was seen a few times. The V call is TRBV3-1 (or the pseudogene TRBV3-2), the J call TRBJ2-3, with TRBD2 matching 8 bases. The junction had 8 bases not matched to a gene; V was cut back by 5 bases and J by 1 base. The length of the CDR3 is 16 residues. Germline CDR1 reads LGHDT; CDR2 reads YNNKEL (reference sequence). The CDR3 nucleotides are TGTGCCAGCAGCTATAGCGGGACTAGAGGCACAGATACGCAGTATTTT. This gives the protein CASSYSGTRGTDTQYF.

V usage is TRBV6-2 or TRBV6-3 and J usage is TRBJ1-1; 8 bases fit TRBD1. The CDR3 length is 18 residues. Germline CDR1 MNHEY, CDR2 SVGEGT. J gave up 5 bases and V 0 bases, and 14 bases lay outside the gene matches. CDR3 sequence reads: CASSYSSGGEIGGTEAFF. DNA for the CDR3: TGTGCCAGCAGTTACTCGTCAGGGGGCGAAATAGGTGGGACTGAAGCTTTCTTT.